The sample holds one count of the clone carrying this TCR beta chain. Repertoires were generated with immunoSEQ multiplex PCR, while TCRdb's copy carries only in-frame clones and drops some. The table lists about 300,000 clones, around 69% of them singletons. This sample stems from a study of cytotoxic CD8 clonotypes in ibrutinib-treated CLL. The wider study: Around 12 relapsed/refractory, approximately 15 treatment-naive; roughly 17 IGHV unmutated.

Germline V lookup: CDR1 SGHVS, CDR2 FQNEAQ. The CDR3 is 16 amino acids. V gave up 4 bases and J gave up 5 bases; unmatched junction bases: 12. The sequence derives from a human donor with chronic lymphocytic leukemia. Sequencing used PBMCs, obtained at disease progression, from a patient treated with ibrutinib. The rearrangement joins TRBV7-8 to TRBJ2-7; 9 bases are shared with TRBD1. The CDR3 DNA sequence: TGTGCCAGCAGCTCCGAAAACAGGGGGCGCGGCGACGAGCAGTACTTC. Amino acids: CASSSENRGRGDEQYF.